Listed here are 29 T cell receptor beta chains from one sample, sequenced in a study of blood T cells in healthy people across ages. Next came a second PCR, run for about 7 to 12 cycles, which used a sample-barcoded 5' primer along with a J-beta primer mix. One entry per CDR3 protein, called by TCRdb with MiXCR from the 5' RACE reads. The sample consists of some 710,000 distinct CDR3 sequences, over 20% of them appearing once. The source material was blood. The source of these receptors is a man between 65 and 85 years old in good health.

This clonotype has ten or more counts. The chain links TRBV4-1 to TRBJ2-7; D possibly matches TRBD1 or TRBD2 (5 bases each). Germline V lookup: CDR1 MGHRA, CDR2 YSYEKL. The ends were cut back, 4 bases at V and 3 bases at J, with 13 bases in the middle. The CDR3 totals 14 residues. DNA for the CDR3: TGCGCCAGCAGCCGGGGACCGCGAATCTACGAGCAGTACGTC. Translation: CASSRGPRIYEQYV.

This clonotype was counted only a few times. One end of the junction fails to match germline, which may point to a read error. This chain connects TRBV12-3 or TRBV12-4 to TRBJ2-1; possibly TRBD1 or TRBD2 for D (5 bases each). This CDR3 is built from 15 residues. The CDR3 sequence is CTSSGASGTYNEQFF. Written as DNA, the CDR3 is TGTACCAGTAGTGGGGCTTCGGGGACCTACAATGAGCAGTTCTTC.

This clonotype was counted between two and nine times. The CDR3 reads CSARTYEQYF. CDR3 coding DNA: TGCAGTGCTAGAACCTACGAGCAGTACTTC. The chain recombines TRBV20-1 with TRBJ2-7; no firm D call. Trimming removed 2 bases from V and 2 bases from J, with 1 base in between. CDR3 length equals 10 residues. The V gene's germline CDR1 is DFQATT and CDR2 SNEGSKA (reference sequence).

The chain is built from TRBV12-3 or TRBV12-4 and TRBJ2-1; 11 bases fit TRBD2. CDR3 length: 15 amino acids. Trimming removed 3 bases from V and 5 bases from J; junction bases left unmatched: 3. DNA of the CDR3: TGTGCCAGCAGTTTGGCTAGCGGGAGGAACAATGAGCAGTTCTTC. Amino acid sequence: CASSLASGRNNEQFF.

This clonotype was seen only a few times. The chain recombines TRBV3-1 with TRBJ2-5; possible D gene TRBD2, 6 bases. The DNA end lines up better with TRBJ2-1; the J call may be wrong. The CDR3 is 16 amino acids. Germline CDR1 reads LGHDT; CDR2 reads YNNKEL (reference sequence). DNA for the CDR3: TGTGCCAGCAGCCAAGATGGGGTACGGGAGTACAATGAGCAGTTCTTC. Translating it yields CASSQDGVREYNEQFF.

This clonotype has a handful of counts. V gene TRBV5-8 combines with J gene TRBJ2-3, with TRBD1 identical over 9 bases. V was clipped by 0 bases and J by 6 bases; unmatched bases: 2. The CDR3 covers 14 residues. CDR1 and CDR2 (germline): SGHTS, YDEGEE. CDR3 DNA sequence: TGTGCCAGCAGCTTGGACAGGGGGCTGGATACGCAGTATTTT. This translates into CASSLDRGLDTQYF.

In nucleotides, the CDR3 is TGCGCCAGCAGACTACTAGCGGCCAGCACAGATACGCAGTATTTT. Residues: CASRLLAASTDTQYF. The rearrangement links TRBV5-1 to TRBJ2-3, with 8 bases identical to TRBD2. V dropped 5 bases and J dropped 0; count of bases not matched to a gene: 5. Germline CDR1 and CDR2: SGHRS and YFSETQ. The CDR3 loop spans 15 amino acids.

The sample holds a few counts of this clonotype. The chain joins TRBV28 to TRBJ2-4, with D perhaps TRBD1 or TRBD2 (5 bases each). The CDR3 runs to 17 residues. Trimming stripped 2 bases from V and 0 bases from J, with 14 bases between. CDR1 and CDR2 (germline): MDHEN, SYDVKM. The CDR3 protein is CASSLRAGTVAKNIQYF. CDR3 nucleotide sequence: TGTGCCAGCAGTTTAAGGGCAGGGACGGTAGCCAAAAACATTCAGTACTTC.

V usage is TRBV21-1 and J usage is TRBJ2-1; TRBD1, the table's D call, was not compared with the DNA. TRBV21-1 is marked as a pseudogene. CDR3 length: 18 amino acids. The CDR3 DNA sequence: TGTGCCAGCAGCAACCGGGGGCAGACTAGACTGAACTACAATGAGCAGTTCTTC. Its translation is CASSNRGQTRLNYNEQFF.

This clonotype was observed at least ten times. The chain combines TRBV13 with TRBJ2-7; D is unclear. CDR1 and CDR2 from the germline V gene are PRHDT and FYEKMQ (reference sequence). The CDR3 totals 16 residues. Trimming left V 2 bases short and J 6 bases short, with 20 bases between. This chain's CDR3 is CASSLSSGFYDSEQYF. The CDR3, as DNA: TGTGCCAGCAGCTTATCATCCGGGTTTTACGATTCCGAGCAGTACTTC.

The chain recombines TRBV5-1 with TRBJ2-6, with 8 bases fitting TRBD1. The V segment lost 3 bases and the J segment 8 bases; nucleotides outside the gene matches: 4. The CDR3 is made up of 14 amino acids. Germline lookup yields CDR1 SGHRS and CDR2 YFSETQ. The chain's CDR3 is CASSSRTGPNVLTF. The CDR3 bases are TGCGCCAGCAGCTCTCGGACAGGGCCCAACGTCCTGACTTTC.

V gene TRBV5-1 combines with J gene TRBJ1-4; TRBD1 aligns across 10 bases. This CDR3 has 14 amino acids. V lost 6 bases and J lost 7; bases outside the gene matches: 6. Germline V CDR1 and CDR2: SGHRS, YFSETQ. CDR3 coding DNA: TGCGCCAGCAACACGGGACAGGGGCGTGAAAAACTGTTTTTT. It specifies CASNTGQGREKLFF.

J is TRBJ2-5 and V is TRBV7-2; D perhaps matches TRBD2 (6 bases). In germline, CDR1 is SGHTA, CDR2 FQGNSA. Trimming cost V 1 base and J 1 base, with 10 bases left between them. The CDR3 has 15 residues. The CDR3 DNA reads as TGTGCCAGCAGCTTAGTGGGGACTCCCCAAGAGACCCAGTACTTC. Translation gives CASSLVGTPQETQYF.

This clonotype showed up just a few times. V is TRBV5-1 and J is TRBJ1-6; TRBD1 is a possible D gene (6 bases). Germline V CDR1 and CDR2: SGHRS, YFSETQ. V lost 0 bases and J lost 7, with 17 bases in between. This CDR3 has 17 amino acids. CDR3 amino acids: CASSLVFGGGGNSPLHF. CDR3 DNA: TGCGCCAGCAGCTTGGTCTTCGGGGGAGGGGGAAATTCACCCCTCCACTTT.

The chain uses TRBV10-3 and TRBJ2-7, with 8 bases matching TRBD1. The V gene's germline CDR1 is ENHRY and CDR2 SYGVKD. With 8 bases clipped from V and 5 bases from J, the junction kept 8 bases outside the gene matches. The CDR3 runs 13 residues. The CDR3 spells CAIQDRASHEQYF. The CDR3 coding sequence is TGTGCCATCCAGGACAGGGCTTCCCACGAGCAGTACTTC.

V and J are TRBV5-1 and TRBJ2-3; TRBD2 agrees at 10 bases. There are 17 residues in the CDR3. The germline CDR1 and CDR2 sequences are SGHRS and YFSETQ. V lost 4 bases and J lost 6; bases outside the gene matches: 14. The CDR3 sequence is CASSETSGSQVSDTQYF. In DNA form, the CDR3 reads TGCGCCAGCAGCGAGACTAGCGGGTCTCAAGTTTCGGATACGCAGTATTTT.

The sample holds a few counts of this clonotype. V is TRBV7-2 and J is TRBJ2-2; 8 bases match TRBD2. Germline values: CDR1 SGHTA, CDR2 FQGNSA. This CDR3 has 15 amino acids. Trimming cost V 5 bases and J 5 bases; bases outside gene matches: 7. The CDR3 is CASSPRLASTGELFF. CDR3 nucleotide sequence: TGTGCCAGCAGCCCTCGACTAGCGAGTACCGGGGAGCTGTTTTTT.

The CDR3 loop reads CAAGTGANYGYTF. CDR3 DNA: TGTGCCGCGGGGACGGGCGCTAACTATGGCTACACCTTC. The rearrangement links TRBV7-8 to TRBJ1-2, with TRBD1 as a possible D gene (5 bases). V was cut by 11 bases and J by 0 bases, with 13 bases left in between. Germline V gene data show CDR1 as SGHVS and CDR2 as FQNEAQ. The CDR3 consists of 13 residues. Drawing the rest from reference TRBV7-8 and TRBJ1-2, the complete variable domain is GAGVSQSPRYKVAKRGQDVALRCDPISGHVSLFWYQQALGQGPEFLTYFQNEAQLDKSGLPSDRFFAERPEGSVSTLKIQRTQQEDSAVYLCAAGTGANYGYTFGSGTRLTVV.

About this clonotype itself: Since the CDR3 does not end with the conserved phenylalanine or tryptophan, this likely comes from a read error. The CDR3 nucleotides read TGTGCCAGTAGTACGGGAGAGTACGGGCAGTACGTC. Amino acid sequence: CASSTGEYGQYV. The J gene is TRBJ2-5, the V gene TRBV19, with D possibly being TRBD2 (6 bases). The CDR3 spans 12 residues. Looked up from germline, CDR1 is LNHDA and CDR2 is SQIVND (reference sequence). The V and J ends lost 4 bases and 11 bases respectively, with 14 bases between them.

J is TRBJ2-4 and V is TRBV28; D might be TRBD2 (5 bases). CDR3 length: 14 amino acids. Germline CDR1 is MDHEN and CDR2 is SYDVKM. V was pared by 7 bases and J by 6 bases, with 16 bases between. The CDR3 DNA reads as TGTGCCAGCAACCCGGGGTCCTTTCCAAACATTCAGTACTTC. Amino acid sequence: CASNPGSFPNIQYF. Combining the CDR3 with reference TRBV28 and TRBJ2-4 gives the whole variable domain DVKVTQSSRYLVKRTGEKVFLECVQDMDHENMFWYRQDPGLGLRLIYFSYDVKMKEKGDIPEGYSVSREKKERFSLILESASTNQTSMYLCASNPGSFPNIQYFGAGTRLSVL.

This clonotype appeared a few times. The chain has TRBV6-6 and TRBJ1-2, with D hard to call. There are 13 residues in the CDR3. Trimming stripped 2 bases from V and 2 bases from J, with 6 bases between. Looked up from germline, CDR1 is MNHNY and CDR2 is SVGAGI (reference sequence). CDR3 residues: CASSYVENYGYTF. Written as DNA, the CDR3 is TGTGCCAGCAGTTACGTGGAGAACTATGGCTACACCTTC.

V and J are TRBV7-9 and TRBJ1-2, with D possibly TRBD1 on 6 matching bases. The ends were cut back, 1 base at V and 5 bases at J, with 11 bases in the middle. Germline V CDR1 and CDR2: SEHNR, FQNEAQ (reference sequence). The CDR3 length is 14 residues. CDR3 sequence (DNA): TGTGCCAGCAGCTTAGTTCCAGGGGAATATGGCTACACCTTC. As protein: CASSLVPGEYGYTF.

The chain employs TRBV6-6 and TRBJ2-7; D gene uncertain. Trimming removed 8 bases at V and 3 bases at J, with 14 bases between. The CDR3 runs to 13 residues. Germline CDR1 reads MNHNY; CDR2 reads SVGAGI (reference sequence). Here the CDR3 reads CASDWTGYYEQYV. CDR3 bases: TGTGCCAGCGACTGGACCGGTTACTACGAGCAGTACGTC.

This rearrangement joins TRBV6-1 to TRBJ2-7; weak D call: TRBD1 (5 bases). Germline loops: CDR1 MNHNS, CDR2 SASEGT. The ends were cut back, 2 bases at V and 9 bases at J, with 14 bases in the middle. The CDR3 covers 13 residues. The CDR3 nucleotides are TGTGCCAGCAGTGAAACTGTACAGGTCCGGCAGTACTTC. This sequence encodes CASSETVQVRQYF.

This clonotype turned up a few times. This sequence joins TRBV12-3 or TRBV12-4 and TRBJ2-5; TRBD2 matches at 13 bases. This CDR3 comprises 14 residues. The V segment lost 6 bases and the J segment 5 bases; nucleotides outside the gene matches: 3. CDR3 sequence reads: CASRLAGGRETQYF. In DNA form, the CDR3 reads TGTGCCAGCAGACTAGCGGGAGGGCGTGAGACCCAGTACTTC.

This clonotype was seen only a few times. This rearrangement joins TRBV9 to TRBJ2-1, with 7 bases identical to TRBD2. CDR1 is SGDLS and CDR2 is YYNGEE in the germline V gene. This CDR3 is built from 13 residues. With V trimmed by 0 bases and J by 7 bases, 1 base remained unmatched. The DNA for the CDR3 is TGTGCCAGCAGCGTAGACGGGGGGAATGAGCAGTTCTTC. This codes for CASSVDGGNEQFF.

The CDR3 DNA follows: TGTGCCAGCACCAGGACAAATAGCAATCAGCCCCAGCATTTT. The encoded protein is CASTRTNSNQPQHF. V and J are TRBV12-3 or TRBV12-4 and TRBJ1-5, with D perhaps matching TRBD1 (5 bases). The CDR3 loop spans 14 amino acids. The V gene lost 7 bases and the J gene lost 0 bases, with 10 bases spanning the gap.

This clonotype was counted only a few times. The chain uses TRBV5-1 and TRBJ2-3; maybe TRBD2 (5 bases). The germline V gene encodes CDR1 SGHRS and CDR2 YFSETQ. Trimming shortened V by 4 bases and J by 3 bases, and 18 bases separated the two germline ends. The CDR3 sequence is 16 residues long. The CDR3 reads CASSTGLAPRTDTQYF. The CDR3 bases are TGCGCCAGCAGCACTGGATTAGCGCCTCGGACAGATACGCAGTATTTT.

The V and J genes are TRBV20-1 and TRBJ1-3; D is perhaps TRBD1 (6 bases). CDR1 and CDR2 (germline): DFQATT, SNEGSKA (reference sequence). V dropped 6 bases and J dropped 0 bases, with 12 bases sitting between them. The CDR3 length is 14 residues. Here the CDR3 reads CSANREISGNTIYF. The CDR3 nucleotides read TGCAGTGCCAACAGGGAGATCTCTGGAAACACCATATATTTT.